The 9 T cell receptor beta chains below were found in one sample sequenced in a study of CD8 T cells in ankylosing spondylitis. These receptors lack a known antigen. Whole-study findings and limits: Seemingly distinctive of ankylosing spondylitis blood was a TCR beta motif formed by eight highly homologous variants.

TCRdb re-analysed the 5' RACE reads in MiXCR, keeping a single row per CDR3 protein. The sample gives almost 400,000 distinct CDR3 sequences, 20% to 25% of which show up once; about 16% is in the top ten. Sequencing was performed on blood, either unsorted or a sorted T cell fraction (not recorded which). These receptor sequences come from a male donor with ankylosing spondylitis.

This clonotype was counted between two and nine times. This chain connects TRBV6-2 or TRBV6-3 to TRBJ2-7, with a possible D match to TRBD1 (6 bases). Trimming removed 9 bases from V and 2 bases from J, with 11 bases in between. The germline CDR1 and CDR2 sequences are MNHEY and SVGEGT. The CDR3 spans 12 residues. CDR3 bases: TGTGCCAGTAGGGGACAAGCCTACGAGCAGTACTTC. Its protein product is CASRGQAYEQYF.

This clonotype was counted between two and nine times. It may be a read error: a sequence one base away is much more abundant. CDR3 coding DNA: TGTGCCAGCAGCTTAATAGGGGCCTACGAGCAGTACTTC. Protein: CASSLIGAYEQYF. V is TRBV5-6 and J is TRBJ2-7; TRBD1 might be the D (5 bases). V lost 2 bases and J 2 bases, leaving 8 bases between the germline ends. CDR3 size: 13 residues. From germline, CDR1 is SGHDT and CDR2 YYEEEE.

The chain is built from TRBV28 and TRBJ2-7; D remains unclear. CDR3 length: 16 amino acids. CDR1 MDHEN and CDR2 SYDVKM come from the germline V gene. Between the trimmed V and J ends, which lost 6 bases and 4 bases, there was a span of 22 bases. The CDR3 loop is CASSTPIGPQGYEQYF. DNA for the CDR3: TGTGCCAGCAGCACACCAATAGGACCTCAAGGGTACGAGCAGTACTTC.

This chain uses TRBV2 with TRBJ2-7; D might be TRBD1 (6 bases). Between the trimmed V and J ends, which lost 2 bases and 1 base, there was a span of 15 bases. The germline CDR1 and CDR2 sequences are SNHLY and FYNNEI. This CDR3 has 16 amino acids. The CDR3 region has the DNA TGTGCCAGCAGTGAAATGAGGACAGTGGTATCCTACGAGCAGTACTTC. It is translated as CASSEMRTVVSYEQYF.

The rearrangement links TRBV6-1 to TRBJ2-3; TRBD2 is a possible D gene (5 bases). Trimming left V 5 bases short and J 0 bases short, with 15 bases between. Germline CDR1 is MNHNS and CDR2 is SASEGT. The CDR3 length is 16 residues. As DNA, the CDR3 is TGTGCCAGCAGTCCCCCACAGCGGAGTAGCACAGATACGCAGTATTTT. It specifies CASSPPQRSSTDTQYF.

The rearrangement links TRBV13 to TRBJ2-5, with 9 bases aligning to TRBD2. V lost 5 bases to trimming and J lost 1 base; unmatched junction nucleotides: 8. The CDR3 is 16 amino acids. CDR1 PRHDT and CDR2 FYEKMQ come from the germline V gene (reference sequence). CDR3 protein: CASSPRGTSTQETQYF. In nucleotides, the CDR3 is TGTGCCAGCAGCCCAAGGGGGACTAGCACCCAAGAGACCCAGTACTTC.

The V and J genes are TRBV9 and TRBJ2-1, with TRBD2 identical over 12 bases. Germline V gene sequence: CDR1 SGDLS, CDR2 YYNGEE. The ends lost 5 bases at V and 7 bases at J; junction bases unmatched: 10. The CDR3 loop spans 16 amino acids. CDR3 in amino acids: CASSLLAGGPKNEQFF. The CDR3 DNA reads TGTGCCAGCAGTCTTCTAGCGGGAGGGCCGAAAAATGAGCAGTTCTTC.

This chain connects TRBV2 to TRBJ2-7; 8 bases are a match to TRBD1. J was trimmed by 3 bases and V by 3 bases; bases with no gene match: 1. Germline-derived CDR1 and CDR2 are SNHLY and FYNNEI. The CDR3 length is 13 residues. The CDR3 loop reads CASSEDRDYEQYF. The CDR3 region has the DNA TGTGCCAGCAGTGAGGACAGGGACTACGAGCAGTACTTC.

The chain links TRBV5-6 to TRBJ1-3; unclear D gene. CDR3 length: 16 residues. With 0 bases removed from V and 2 bases from J, the gap between germline ends came to 12 bases. Germline V gene lookup returns CDR1 SGHDT and CDR2 YYEEEE. The CDR3, as DNA: TGTGCCAGCAGCTTGGGGGGTTTACCAACTGGAAACACCATATATTTT. Encoded protein: CASSLGGLPTGNTIYF.